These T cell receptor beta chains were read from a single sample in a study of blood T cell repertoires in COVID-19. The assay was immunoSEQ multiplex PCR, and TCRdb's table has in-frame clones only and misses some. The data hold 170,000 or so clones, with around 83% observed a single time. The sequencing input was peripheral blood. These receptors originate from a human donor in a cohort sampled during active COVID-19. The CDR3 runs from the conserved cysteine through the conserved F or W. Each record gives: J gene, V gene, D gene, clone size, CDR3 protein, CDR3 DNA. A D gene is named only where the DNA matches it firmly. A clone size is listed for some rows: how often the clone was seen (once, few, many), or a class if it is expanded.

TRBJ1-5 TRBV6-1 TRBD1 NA CASSARTGANNQPQHF TGTGCCAGCAGTGCCCGGACAGGGGCTAACAATCAGCCCCAGCATTTT
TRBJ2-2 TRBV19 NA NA CASSIEPRTGELFF TGTGCCAGTAGTATAGAGCCGAGAACCGGGGAGCTGTTTTTT
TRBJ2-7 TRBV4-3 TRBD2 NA CASSVGLAGAYEQYF TGCGCCAGCAGTGTTGGACTAGCGGGGGCCTACGAGCAGTACTTC
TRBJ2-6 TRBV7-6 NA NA CASSFGAGANVLTF TGTGCCAGCAGCTTCGGGGCTGGGGCCAACGTCCTGACTTTC
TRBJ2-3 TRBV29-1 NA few CSVELWAASTDTQYF TGCAGCGTTGAATTGTGGGCAGCTAGCACAGATACGCAGTATTTT
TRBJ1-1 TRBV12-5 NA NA CASSLPGEAFF TGTGCTAGTAGTCTTCCGGGAGAAGCTTTCTTT
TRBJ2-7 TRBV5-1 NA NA CASTGSTPYEQYF TGCGCCAGCACAGGGTCTACTCCCTACGAGCAGTACTTC
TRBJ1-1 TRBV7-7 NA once CASTTIRGNTEAFF TGTGCTAGCACCACCATCCGGGGGAACACTGAAGCTTTCTTT
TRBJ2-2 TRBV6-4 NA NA CASSDAGTGELFF TGTGCCAGCAGTGACGCAGGCACCGGGGAGCTGTTTTTT
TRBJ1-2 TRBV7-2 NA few CASSLQGPYGYTF TGTGCCAGCAGCTTACAGGGGCCCTATGGCTACACCTTC
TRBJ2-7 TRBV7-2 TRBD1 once CASSLSPGGSSKTYEQYF TGTGCCAGCAGCTTATCCCCAGGGGGCAGCTCTAAGACCTACGAGCAGTACTTC
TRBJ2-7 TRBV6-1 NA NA CASSEGGGGYEQYF TGTGCCAGCAGTGAAGGGGGAGGGGGGTACGAGCAGTACTTC
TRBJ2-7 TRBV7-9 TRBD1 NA CASSPMPSGGEQYF TGTGCCAGCAGCCCAATGCCTTCAGGGGGAGAGCAATACTTC